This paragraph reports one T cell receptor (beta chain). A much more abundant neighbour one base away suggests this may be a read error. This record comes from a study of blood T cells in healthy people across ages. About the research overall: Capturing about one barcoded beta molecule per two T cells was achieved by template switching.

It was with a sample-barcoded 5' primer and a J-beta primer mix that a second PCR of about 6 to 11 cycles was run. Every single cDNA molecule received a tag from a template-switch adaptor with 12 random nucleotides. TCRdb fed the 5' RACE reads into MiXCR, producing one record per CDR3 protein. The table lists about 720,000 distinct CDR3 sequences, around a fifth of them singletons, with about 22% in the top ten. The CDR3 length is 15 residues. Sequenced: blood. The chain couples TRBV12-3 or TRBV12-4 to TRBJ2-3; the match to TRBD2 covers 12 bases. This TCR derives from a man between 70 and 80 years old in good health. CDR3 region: CASRRTSGKTDAQYF. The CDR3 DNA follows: TGTGCCAGCAGACGGACTAGCGGGAAGACAGATGCGCAGTATTTT.